This record covers a single TCR beta chain. Extraction of PBMCs used roughly 9.6 ml of fresh peripheral blood. V lost 1 base, J lost 4 bases, and 10 bases stayed unmatched. Germline CDR1 SGHRS, CDR2 YFSETQ. The CDR3 consists of 17 residues. The sample comes from a study of T cells in Graves' hyperthyroidism and ophthalmopathy. Amplification of TCR beta CDR3 regions used RNA as the template. A set of HTBI primers served as the primers for a first-round RT-PCR of the TCR CDR3. One entry per CDR3 protein results from TCRdb running MiXCR on the multiplex PCR reads. Seen here are about 740,000 distinct CDR3 sequences, about 14% observed once, and the top ten hold more than 8.5%.

The sample comprised blood. This TCR was recovered from a young woman with Graves' hyperthyroidism. The chain has TRBV5-1 and TRBJ1-2; 10 bases match TRBD1. The CDR3 reads CASSLTGQGRVSYGYTF. The CDR3 bases are TGCGCCAGCAGCTTGACGGGACAGGGGCGAGTTTCCTATGGCTACACCTTC.